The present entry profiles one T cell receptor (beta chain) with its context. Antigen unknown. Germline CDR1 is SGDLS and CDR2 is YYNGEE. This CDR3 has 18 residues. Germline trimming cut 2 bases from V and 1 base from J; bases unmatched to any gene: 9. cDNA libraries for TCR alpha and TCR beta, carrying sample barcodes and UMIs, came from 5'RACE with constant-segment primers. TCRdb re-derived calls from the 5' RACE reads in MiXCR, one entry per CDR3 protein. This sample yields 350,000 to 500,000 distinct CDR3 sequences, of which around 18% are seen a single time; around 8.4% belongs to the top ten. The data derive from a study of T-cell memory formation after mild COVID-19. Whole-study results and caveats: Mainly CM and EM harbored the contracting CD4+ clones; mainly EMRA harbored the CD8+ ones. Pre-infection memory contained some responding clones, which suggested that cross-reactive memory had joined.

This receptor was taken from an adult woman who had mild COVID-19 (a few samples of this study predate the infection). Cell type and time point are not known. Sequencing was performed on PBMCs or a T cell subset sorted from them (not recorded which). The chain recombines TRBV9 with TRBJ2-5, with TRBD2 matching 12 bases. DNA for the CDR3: TGTGCCAGCAGCGTCGGGCTAGCGGGGGGGCCGACCCAAGAGACCCAGTACTTC. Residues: CASSVGLAGGPTQETQYF.